This T cell receptor (beta chain) came from a study of blood T cell repertoires in COVID-19. Measured with immunoSEQ multiplex PCR; TCRdb has only the in-frame clones, and not every one. Here the sample spans about half a million clones, 89% being singletons. Sequencing was performed on peripheral blood. The sequence was obtained from a man aged 18 to 35 with COVID-19, enrolled during active disease.

The CDR3 reads CASRGSGGAEGNQPQHF. The CDR3 coding sequence is TGTGCCAGCAGGGGGAGTGGGGGCGCGGAGGGCAATCAGCCCCAGCATTTT. The chain couples TRBV21-1 to TRBJ1-5; the table calls TRBD1, which could not be checked here. TRBV21-1 is listed as a pseudogene. The CDR3 consists of 17 residues.